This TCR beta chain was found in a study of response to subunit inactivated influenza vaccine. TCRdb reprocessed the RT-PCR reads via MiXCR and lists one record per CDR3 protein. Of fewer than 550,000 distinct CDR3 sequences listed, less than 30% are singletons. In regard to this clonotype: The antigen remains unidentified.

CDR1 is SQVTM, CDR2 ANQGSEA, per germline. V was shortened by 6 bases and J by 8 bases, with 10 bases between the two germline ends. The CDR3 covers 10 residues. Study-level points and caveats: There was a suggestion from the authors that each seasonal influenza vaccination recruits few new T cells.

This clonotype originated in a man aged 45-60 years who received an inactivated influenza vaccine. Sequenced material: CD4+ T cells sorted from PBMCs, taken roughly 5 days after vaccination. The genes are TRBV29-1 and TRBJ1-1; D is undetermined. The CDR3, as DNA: TGCAGCGTCCACGACGGCGAAGCTTTCTTT. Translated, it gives CSVHDGEAFF.